Each of the 21 T cell receptor beta chains below was sequenced from the same sample in a study of T cell repertoires in cytomegalovirus infection. Using its own MiXCR run on the reads, TCRdb lists one record per CDR3 protein. The table lists approximately 200,000 distinct CDR3 sequences, roughly 27% of them singletons. Sequencing was done on a sample of PBMCs. The receptors here all came from a human donor in good health (CMV status not recorded). Some clones in this sample may be carry-over from other donors' samples.

This rearrangement joins TRBV12-5 to TRBJ2-5, with D tentatively TRBD2 (5 bases). The CDR3 covers 14 residues. With 8 bases removed from V and 3 bases from J, the gap between germline ends came to 16 bases. Germline loops: CDR1 LGHNT, CDR2 FRNRAP. CDR3 nucleotide sequence: TGTGCTAGTAGTCCGGAGGTCTCAGAAGAGACCCAGTACTTC. Translating it yields CASSPEVSEETQYF.

The sample holds many counts of this clonotype. The chain combines TRBV2 with TRBJ2-7; D gene unclear. Germline assignment: CDR1 SNHLY and CDR2 FYNNEI. Trimming pared 4 bases from V and 6 bases from J, leaving 16 bases between. The length of the CDR3 is 14 residues. The CDR3 region is CASSVLRASGEQYF. The CDR3 DNA reads as TGTGCCAGCAGTGTCCTCCGGGCCTCGGGCGAGCAGTACTTC.

This chain connects TRBV19 to TRBJ2-5; 7 nucleotides match TRBD1. The germline V gene encodes CDR1 LNHDA and CDR2 SQIVND (reference sequence). J gave up 1 base and V 3 bases, and 5 bases lay outside the gene matches. This CDR3 comprises 15 residues. The CDR3, as DNA: TGTGCCAGTAGTATCGGACAGGTGACCCAAGAGACCCAGTACTTC. It specifies CASSIGQVTQETQYF.

This clonotype was recorded a few times. The chain links TRBV2 to TRBJ1-1, with D maybe TRBD1 (6 bases). V was pared by 1 base and J by 2 bases, with 8 bases between. The CDR3 totals 14 residues. Germline V gene lookup returns CDR1 SNHLY and CDR2 FYNNEI. The CDR3 sequence: CASSEVGGNTEAFF. CDR3 nucleotides: TGTGCCAGCAGTGAAGTAGGGGGAAACACTGAAGCTTTCTTT.

Ten or more counts support this clonotype. The chain has TRBV11-2 and TRBJ2-1, with D perhaps TRBD1 (5 bases). CDR3 size: 16 residues. Trimming stripped 2 bases from V and 5 bases from J, with 16 bases between. Germline CDR1 is SGHAT and CDR2 is FQNNGV. The DNA for the CDR3 is TGTGCCAGCAGCTTAAAGGGGCCGCCGTCTGACAATGAGCAGTTCTTC. It yields the protein CASSLKGPPSDNEQFF. Looking up the rest from reference TRBV11-2 and TRBJ2-1 gives the full variable domain: EAGVAQSPRYKIIEKRQSVAFWCNPISGHATLYWYQQILGQGPKLLIQFQNNGVVDDSQLPKDRFSAERLKGVDSTLKIQPAKLEDSAVYLCASSLKGPPSDNEQFFGPGTRLTVL.

This clonotype was seen a few times. The chain links TRBV12-3 or TRBV12-4 to TRBJ1-4, with TRBD1 identical over 12 bases. The CDR3 contains 15 residues. Trimming cost V 6 bases and J 8 bases; bases outside gene matches: 7. The CDR3 DNA reads TGTGCCAGCAGCCCCGGGACAGGGGGCGGAGAAAAACTGTTTTTT. Its protein is CASSPGTGGGEKLFF.

The chain has TRBV5-1 and TRBJ2-7, with D perhaps being TRBD1 or TRBD2 (6 bases each). Trimming removed 6 bases at V and 6 bases at J, with 19 bases between. Per germline, CDR1 SGHRS and CDR2 YFSETQ. There are 14 residues in the CDR3. The CDR3 region is CASTWGAIGGEQYF. As DNA, the CDR3 is TGCGCCAGCACCTGGGGGGCTATAGGCGGCGAGCAGTACTTC.

This sequence joins TRBV6-2 or TRBV6-3 and TRBJ2-1; D could derive from TRBD1 or TRBD2 (5 bases each). V gave up 1 base and J gave up 4 bases, with 5 bases separating them. There are 13 residues in the CDR3. The V gene's germline CDR1 is MNHEY and CDR2 SVGEGT. CDR3: CASSYWGYNEQFF. The CDR3, as DNA: TGTGCCAGCAGTTACTGGGGGTACAATGAGCAGTTCTTC.

The CDR3 sequence: CSARAQEDDNEKLFF. The CDR3 region has the DNA TGCAGCGCCCGAGCACAGGAGGACGATAATGAAAAACTGTTTTTT. The chain links TRBV29-1 to TRBJ1-4; D is possibly TRBD1 (5 bases). Germline V gene data show CDR1 as SQVTM and CDR2 as ANQGSEA. Trimming left V 7 bases short and J 4 bases short, with 19 bases between. This CDR3 has 15 residues.

This clonotype was detected only once. This chain connects TRBV28 to TRBJ1-2, with D tentatively TRBD1 (6 bases). Germline V gives CDR1 MDHEN, CDR2 SYDVKM. This CDR3 comprises 14 residues. The ends were cut back, 6 bases at V and 5 bases at J, with 16 bases in the middle. CDR3 in amino acids: CASRRTEVEYGYTF. As DNA, the CDR3 is TGTGCCAGCAGGCGGACAGAGGTGGAATATGGCTACACCTTC.

This clonotype was counted a few times. This rearrangement joins TRBV6-6 to TRBJ1-5; D gene ambiguous. CDR3 length equals 13 residues. V dropped 5 bases and J dropped 5 bases, with 10 bases sitting between them. Germline-derived CDR1 and CDR2 are MNHNY and SVGAGI (reference sequence). CDR3 sequence (DNA): TGTGCCAGCAGTCAGGACCTTGATCAGCCCCAGCATTTT. It translates to CASSQDLDQPQHF.

The chain joins TRBV7-2 to TRBJ1-6, with D possibly being TRBD1 (5 bases). This CDR3 is built from 14 residues. Trimming took 6 bases from V and 8 from J, leaving 14 bases between them. CDR1 is SGHTA, CDR2 FQGNSA, per germline. The CDR3 coding sequence is TGTGCCAGCAGTCAGGCGGGGGGGTATTCACCCCTCCACTTT. This codes for CASSQAGGYSPLHF.

This clonotype was picked up many times. The rearrangement links TRBV7-9 to TRBJ2-7; TRBD1 aligns across 8 bases. The trim removed 4 bases at V and 3 bases at J, leaving 8 bases unmatched. Germline CDR1 is SEHNR and CDR2 is FQNEAQ (reference sequence). This CDR3 region has 15 residues. CDR3 sequence: CASSSWTGKGYEQYF. CDR3 DNA: TGTGCCAGCAGCTCGTGGACAGGGAAGGGCTACGAGCAGTACTTC.

V usage is TRBV5-1 and J usage is TRBJ1-1, with 8 bases identical to TRBD1. Germline V gives CDR1 SGHRS, CDR2 YFSETQ. This CDR3 spans 15 amino acids. Unmatched junction bases numbered 11, after V lost 2 bases and J lost 8 bases. The CDR3 loop is CASSFSQGATGEAFF. CDR3 sequence (DNA): TGCGCCAGCAGCTTCTCTCAGGGGGCTACTGGCGAAGCTTTCTTT.

This chain links TRBV18 with TRBJ1-1, with a tentative D call TRBD1 (5 bases). The CDR3 length is 15 residues. V lost 3 bases to trimming and J lost 5 bases, with 16 bases between them. Germline CDR1 is KGHSH and CDR2 is LQKENI. The CDR3 loop reads CASSPTGDLGTEAFF. Written as DNA, the CDR3 is TGTGCCAGCTCACCCACGGGGGACCTGGGGACTGAAGCTTTCTTT. Full variable domain (remainder filled in from reference TRBV18 and TRBJ1-1): NAGVMQNPRHLVRRRGQEARLRCSPMKGHSHVYWYRQLPEEGLKFMVYLQKENIIDESGMPKERFSAEFPKEGPSILRIQQVVRGDSAAYFCASSPTGDLGTEAFFGQGTRLTVV.

This clonotype was picked up many times. The chain employs TRBV7-6 and TRBJ2-1; TRBD1 matches at 8 bases. There are 16 residues in the CDR3. CDR1 is SGHVS, CDR2 FNYEAQ, per germline. With 5 bases clipped from V and 8 bases from J, the junction kept 14 bases outside the gene matches. As DNA, the CDR3 is TGTGCCAGCAGCCCAGATAGGGACAGGTCTTTCGATGAGCAGTTCTTC. Protein product: CASSPDRDRSFDEQFF.

This chain links TRBV20-1 with TRBJ2-1; 7 nucleotides agree with TRBD1. This CDR3 spans 14 amino acids. The V and J ends lost 3 bases and 8 bases, in that order; junction bases with no gene match: 10. Germline lookup yields CDR1 DFQATT and CDR2 SNEGSKA (reference sequence). Here the CDR3 reads CSASRQGFIDEQFF. In nucleotides, the CDR3 is TGCAGTGCTAGTAGACAGGGATTTATCGATGAGCAGTTCTTC.

This clonotype was recorded many times. The chain couples TRBV11-2 to TRBJ2-2; D not resolved. Trimming pared 0 bases from V and 1 base from J, leaving 3 bases between. The V gene's germline CDR1 is SGHAT and CDR2 FQNNGV. The CDR3 loop spans 14 amino acids. As DNA, the CDR3 is TGTGCCAGCAGCTTAGAGGTGAACACCGGGGAGCTGTTTTTT. Translating it yields CASSLEVNTGELFF.

This clonotype was seen many times. The V call is TRBV11-2, the J call TRBJ1-5; the D gene is possibly TRBD1 (5 bases). This CDR3 has 14 amino acids. Germline V gives CDR1 SGHAT, CDR2 FQNNGV. The ends were cut back, 5 bases at V and 0 bases at J, with 8 bases in the middle. CDR3 in amino acids: CASSPDSSNQPQHF. In DNA form, the CDR3 reads TGTGCCAGCAGCCCCGACAGTAGCAATCAGCCCCAGCATTTT.

This clonotype was found a few times. The V call is TRBV19, the J call TRBJ1-2; TRBD1 aligns across 7 bases. The CDR3 runs 17 residues. Germline V lookup: CDR1 LNHDA, CDR2 SQIVND (reference sequence). Unmatched junction bases numbered 12, after V lost 5 bases and J lost 0 bases. The CDR3 protein is CASSAFLPGGTNYGYTF. The CDR3 DNA reads as TGTGCCAGTAGTGCGTTCCTACCAGGGGGGACTAACTATGGCTACACCTTC.

This clonotype was seen ten or more times. This sequence joins TRBV7-2 and TRBJ2-3, with D uncertain. From germline, CDR1 is SGHTA and CDR2 FQGNSA. This CDR3 comprises 15 residues. V was clipped by 7 bases and J by 1 base, with 15 bases between them. The CDR3 DNA follows: TGTGCCAGCACCCGAACCGGCGCGGGCACAGATACGCAGTATTTT. Its translation: CASTRTGAGTDTQYF. Full variable domain (missing parts from reference TRBV7-2 and TRBJ2-3): GAGVSQSPSNKVTEKGKDVELRCDPISGHTALYWYRQSLGQGLEFLIYFQGNSAPDKSGLPSDRFSAERTGGSVSTLTIQRTQQEDSAVYLCASTRTGAGTDTQYFGPGTRLTVL.